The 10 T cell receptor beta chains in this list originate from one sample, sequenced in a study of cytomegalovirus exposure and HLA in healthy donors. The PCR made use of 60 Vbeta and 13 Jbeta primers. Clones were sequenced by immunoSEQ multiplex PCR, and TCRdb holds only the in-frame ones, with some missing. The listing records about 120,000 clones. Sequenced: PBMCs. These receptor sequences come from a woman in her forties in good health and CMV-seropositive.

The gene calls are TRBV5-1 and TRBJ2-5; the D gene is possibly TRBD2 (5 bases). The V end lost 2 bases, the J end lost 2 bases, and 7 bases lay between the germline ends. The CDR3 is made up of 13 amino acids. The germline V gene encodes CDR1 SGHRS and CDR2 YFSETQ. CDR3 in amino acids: CASSFAGQETQYF. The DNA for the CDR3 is TGCGCCAGCAGCTTTGCGGGTCAAGAGACCCAGTACTTC.

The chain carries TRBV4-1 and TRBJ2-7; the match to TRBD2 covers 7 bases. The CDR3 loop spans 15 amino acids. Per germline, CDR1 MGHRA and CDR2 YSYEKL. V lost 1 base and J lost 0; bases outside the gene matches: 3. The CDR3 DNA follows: TGCGCCAGCAGCCAAGGGGAGGGAGGCTCCTACGAGCAGTACTTC. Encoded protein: CASSQGEGGSYEQYF.

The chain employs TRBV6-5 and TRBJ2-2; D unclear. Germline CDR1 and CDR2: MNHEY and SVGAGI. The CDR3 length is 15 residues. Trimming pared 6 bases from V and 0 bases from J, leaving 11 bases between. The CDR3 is CASSYRVSNTGELFF. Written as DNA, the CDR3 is TGTGCCAGCAGCTACCGGGTCTCGAACACCGGGGAGCTGTTTTTT.

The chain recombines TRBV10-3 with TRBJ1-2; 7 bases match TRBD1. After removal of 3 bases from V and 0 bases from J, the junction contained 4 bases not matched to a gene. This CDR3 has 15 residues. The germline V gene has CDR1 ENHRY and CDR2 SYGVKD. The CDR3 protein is CAISDMGQPNYGYTF. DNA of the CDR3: TGTGCCATCAGTGATATGGGACAGCCTAACTATGGCTACACCTTC.

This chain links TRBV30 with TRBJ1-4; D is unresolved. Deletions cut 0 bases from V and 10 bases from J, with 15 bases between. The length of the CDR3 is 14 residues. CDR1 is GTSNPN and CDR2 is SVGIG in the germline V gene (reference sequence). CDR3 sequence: CAWSVEGDFGKLFF. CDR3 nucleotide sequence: TGTGCCTGGAGTGTAGAGGGAGATTTTGGAAAACTGTTTTTT.

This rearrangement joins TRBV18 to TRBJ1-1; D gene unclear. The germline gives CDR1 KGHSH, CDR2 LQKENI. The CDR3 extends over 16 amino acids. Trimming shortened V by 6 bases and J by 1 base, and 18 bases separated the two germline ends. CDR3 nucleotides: TGTGCCAGCTCGCCCCTTGTACAGAGTCCGAACACTGAAGCTTTCTTT. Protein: CASSPLVQSPNTEAFF. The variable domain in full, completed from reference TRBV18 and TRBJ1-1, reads NAGVMQNPRHLVRRRGQEARLRCSPMKGHSHVYWYRQLPEEGLKFMVYLQKENIIDESGMPKERFSAEFPKEGPSILRIQQVVRGDSAAYFCASSPLVQSPNTEAFFGQGTRLTVV.

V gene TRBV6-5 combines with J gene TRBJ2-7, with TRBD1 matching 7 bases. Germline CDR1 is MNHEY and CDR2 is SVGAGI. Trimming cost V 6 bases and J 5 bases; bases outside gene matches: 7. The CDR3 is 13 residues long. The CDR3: CASSATGIHEQYF. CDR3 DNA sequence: TGTGCCAGCAGCGCGACAGGGATCCACGAGCAGTACTTC.

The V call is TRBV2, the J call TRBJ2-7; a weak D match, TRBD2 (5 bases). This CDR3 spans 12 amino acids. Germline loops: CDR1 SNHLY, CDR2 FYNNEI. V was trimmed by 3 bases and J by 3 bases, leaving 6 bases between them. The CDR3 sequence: CASSERDYEQYF. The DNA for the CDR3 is TGTGCCAGCAGTGAGAGGGACTACGAGCAGTACTTC.

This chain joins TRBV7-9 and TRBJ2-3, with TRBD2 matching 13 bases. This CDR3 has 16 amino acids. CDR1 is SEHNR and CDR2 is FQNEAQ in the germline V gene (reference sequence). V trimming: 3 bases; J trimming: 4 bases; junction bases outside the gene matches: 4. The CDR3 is CASSFGLAGVADTQYF. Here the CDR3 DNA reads TGTGCCAGCAGCTTCGGACTAGCGGGAGTAGCAGATACGCAGTATTTT.

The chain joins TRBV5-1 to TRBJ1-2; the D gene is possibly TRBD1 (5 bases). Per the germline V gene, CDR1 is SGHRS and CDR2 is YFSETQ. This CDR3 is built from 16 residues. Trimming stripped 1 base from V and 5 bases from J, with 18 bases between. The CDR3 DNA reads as TGCGCCAGCAGCTTGTTTGCCGACCGGGGGGTTTATGGCTACACCTTC. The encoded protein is CASSLFADRGVYGYTF.